This T cell receptor beta chain was recovered during a study of shared clonotypes between healthy human individuals. CD45RO negativity and positive selection for CCR7 defined naive CD8 cells, a population that excluded terminally differentiated effector memory CD45RA+ cells. Measured with immunoSEQ multiplex PCR; TCRdb has only the in-frame clones, and not every one. The data show about 820,000 clones, with 80% to 95% seen just once and less than 25% held by the top ten. The V gene lost 4 bases and the J gene lost 7 bases, with 14 bases spanning the gap. This CDR3 contains 14 residues. Germline CDR1 and CDR2: SGHDN and FVKESK.

This TCR was recovered from a man aged 30 to 45 in good health. This chain joins TRBV14 and TRBJ2-1, with D perhaps given as TRBD1 or TRBD2 (5 bases each). Sequenced: naive CD8+ T cells sorted from blood. The CDR3 coding sequence is TGTGCCAGCAGCCCAGAAATGGGGGTTAATGAGCAGTTCTTC. Its translation: CASSPEMGVNEQFF.